Presented here are 26 T cell receptor beta chains from one specimen sequenced in a study of T-cell memory formation after mild COVID-19. TCRdb called the 5' RACE reads again in MiXCR, with one record for every CDR3 protein. Of hundreds of thousands of distinct CDR3 sequences listed, around 15% are singletons. Sample: PBMCs or a T cell subset sorted from them (not recorded which). The receptor set was obtained from a man younger than 35 who had mild COVID-19 (a few samples of this study predate the infection). Cell type and time point are not known.

This clonotype was seen a few times. The rearrangement uses TRBV27 and TRBJ1-5; D gene uncertain. Germline loops: CDR1 MNHEY, CDR2 SMNVEV (reference sequence). The V end was cut by 5 bases, the J end by 0 bases, with 5 bases between. CDR3 length: 13 amino acids. CDR3 sequence reads: CASSLSSNQPQHF. The CDR3 region has the DNA TGTGCCAGCAGTCTAAGTAGCAATCAGCCCCAGCATTTT.

This clonotype was found a few times. CDR3 bases: TGTGCCAGCAGCATGGGACAGTCAGGGGCGCAGTATTTT. It translates to CASSMGQSGAQYF. The chain recombines TRBV7-2 with TRBJ2-3; 7 nucleotides line up with TRBD1. CDR1 and CDR2 from the germline V gene are SGHTA and FQGNSA. The CDR3 spans 13 residues. Trimming cost V 5 bases and J 10 bases; bases outside gene matches: 9. Combining the CDR3 with reference TRBV7-2 and TRBJ2-3 gives the whole variable domain GAGVSQSPSNKVTEKGKDVELRCDPISGHTALYWYRQSLGQGLEFLIYFQGNSAPDKSGLPSDRFSAERTGGSVSTLTIQRTQQEDSAVYLCASSMGQSGAQYFGPGTRLTVL.

This clonotype has just a few counts. The chain is built from TRBV6-2 or TRBV6-3 and TRBJ2-1; 11 nucleotides line up with TRBD1. V lost 7 bases and J lost 9; bases outside the gene matches: 11. CDR3 length: 15 residues. The germline V gene encodes CDR1 MNHEY and CDR2 SVGEGT. CDR3: CASTLGTGGKSEQFF. The CDR3 nucleotides read TGTGCCAGCACCCTGGGGACAGGGGGTAAGAGTGAGCAGTTCTTC.

This clonotype came up a few times. CDR3 protein: CASSLTGEKISEQYF. In DNA, the CDR3 is TGTGCCAGCAGCCTCACGGGAGAGAAAATCTCCGAGCAGTACTTC. The chain is built from TRBV6-6 and TRBJ2-7; possible D gene TRBD2, 6 bases. V gave up 6 bases and J gave up 6 bases, with 21 bases separating them. The CDR3 loop spans 15 amino acids. CDR1 is MNHNY, CDR2 SVGAGI, per germline (reference sequence).

The chain links TRBV4-1 to TRBJ1-1, with TRBD1 matching over 8 bases. Germline CDR1 and CDR2: MGHRA and YSYEKL. This CDR3 region has 15 residues. V was pared by 0 bases and J by 4 bases, with 4 bases of the junction left unmatched. This chain's CDR3 is CASSQEPGGGTEAFF. CDR3 nucleotide sequence: TGCGCCAGCAGCCAAGAGCCAGGGGGCGGCACTGAAGCTTTCTTT.

This chain connects TRBV6-5 to TRBJ2-2, with 11 bases that match TRBD1. The trim removed 1 base at V and 5 bases at J, leaving 3 bases unmatched. From germline, CDR1 is MNHEY and CDR2 SVGAGI. The CDR3 loop spans 16 amino acids. The CDR3 spells CASSYFGQGATGELFF. Written as DNA, the CDR3 is TGTGCCAGCAGTTACTTCGGACAGGGGGCGACCGGGGAGCTGTTTTTT.

The gene calls are TRBV7-3 and TRBJ1-6; 9 bases map to TRBD1. Germline V gives CDR1 SGHTA, CDR2 FQGTGA. This CDR3 is 14 amino acids long. V lost 5 bases to trimming and J lost 10 bases; unmatched junction nucleotides: 6. The CDR3 protein is CASSTGQGQSPLHF. CDR3 nucleotide sequence: TGTGCCAGCAGCACCGGACAGGGGCAATCACCCCTCCACTTT. Complete variable domain (other parts from reference TRBV7-3 and TRBJ1-6): GAGVSQTPSNKVTEKGKYVELRCDPISGHTALYWYRQSLGQGPEFLIYFQGTGAADDSGLPNDRFFAVRPEGSVSTLKIQRTERGDSAVYLCASSTGQGQSPLHFGNGTRLTVT.

There are a few counts of this clonotype. The gene calls are TRBV14 and TRBJ2-3; 7 nucleotides align to TRBD2. The junction had 8 bases not matched to a gene; V was cut back by 3 bases and J by 2 bases. This CDR3 spans 16 amino acids. CDR1 SGHDN and CDR2 FVKESK come from the germline V gene. For the CDR3, the DNA is TGTGCCAGCAGCCATCCCGGGACTAACCCCACAGATACGCAGTATTTT. It encodes CASSHPGTNPTDTQYF.

This clonotype was seen ten or more times. The J gene is TRBJ2-3, the V gene TRBV10-1, with 7 bases aligning to TRBD1. V was pared by 7 bases and J by 4 bases, with 8 bases of the junction left unmatched. CDR1 is WNHNN, CDR2 SYGVQD, per germline (reference sequence). The CDR3 runs 14 residues. CDR3: CASNPNRGADTQYF. The CDR3 DNA sequence: TGCGCCAGCAATCCCAACAGGGGCGCAGATACGCAGTATTTT.

The table lists this clonotype with many counts. The chain carries TRBV12-3 or TRBV12-4 and TRBJ1-6; D remains ambiguous. The ends were cut back, 10 bases at V and 6 bases at J, with 13 bases in the middle. This CDR3 comprises 13 residues. The DNA for the CDR3 is TGTGCCATTAGACGGCAACGTAATTCACCCCTCCACTTT. Translating gives CAIRRQRNSPLHF.

As DNA, the CDR3 is TGCAGTGCCCGCCCCGGGGCCAACGTCCTGACTTTC. Translating it yields CSARPGANVLTF. The chain recombines TRBV20-1 with TRBJ2-6; D is undetermined. The germline V gene has CDR1 DFQATT and CDR2 SNEGSKA (reference sequence). V lost 6 bases and J 4 bases, leaving 7 bases between the germline ends. The CDR3 extends over 12 amino acids.

The V call is TRBV4-3, the J call TRBJ2-7, with D hard to call. Trimming pared 4 bases from V and 2 bases from J, leaving 18 bases between. The CDR3 covers 16 residues. Germline assignment: CDR1 LGHNA and CDR2 YSLEER. The CDR3: CASSRSTAGEAYEQYF. In DNA form, the CDR3 reads TGCGCCAGCAGCCGTTCAACGGCAGGAGAGGCCTACGAGCAGTACTTC.

Only a few counts were recorded for this clonotype. This chain joins TRBV10-3 and TRBJ2-5; 7 positions match TRBD1. The CDR3 has 14 amino acids. V shed 0 bases and J 5 bases; nucleotides not matched to a gene: 3. Germline CDR1 is ENHRY and CDR2 is SYGVKD. This CDR3 is CAISESRGRETQYF. CDR3 nucleotide sequence: TGTGCCATCAGTGAGTCGAGGGGGCGTGAGACCCAGTACTTC.

The V gene is TRBV6-6, the J gene TRBJ1-2; possible D gene TRBD1, 6 bases. This CDR3 has 11 amino acids. V was trimmed by 8 bases and J by 6 bases, leaving 10 bases between them. In germline, CDR1 is MNHNY, CDR2 SVGAGI (reference sequence). The CDR3, as DNA: TGTGCCAGCTTCGGGGGGCATGGCTACACCTTC. This sequence encodes CASFGGHGYTF.

This clonotype appeared many times. DNA of the CDR3: TGCAGTGCCGCCAAGGGACTAGCGGGGGAGACCCAGTACTTC. It yields the protein CSAAKGLAGETQYF. The V call is TRBV20-1, the J call TRBJ2-5; 13 positions match TRBD2. This CDR3 has 14 amino acids. Per germline, CDR1 DFQATT and CDR2 SNEGSKA (reference sequence). J lost 5 bases, V lost 6 bases, and 6 bases had no gene match.

The J gene is TRBJ2-3, the V gene TRBV11-1; the D is unclear. The CDR3 contains 14 residues. V lost 5 bases and J lost 4, with 13 bases in between. The germline V gene encodes CDR1 SGHAT and CDR2 FQDESV (reference sequence). The CDR3 region has the DNA TGTGCCAGCAGCCTTCCCCCTCCGGCAGATACGCAGTATTTT. It encodes CASSLPPPADTQYF. The entire variable domain, with the rest obtained from reference TRBV11-1 and TRBJ2-3, is as follows: EAEVAQSPRYKITEKSQAVAFWCDPISGHATLYWYRQILGQGPELLVQFQDESVVDDSQLPKDRFSAERLKGVDSTLKIQPAELGDSAMYLCASSLPPPADTQYFGPGTRLTVL.

The gene calls are TRBV7-8 and TRBJ2-1, with 8 bases that match TRBD2. J lost 5 bases, V lost 5 bases, and 11 bases had no gene match. The germline gives CDR1 SGHVS, CDR2 FQNEAQ. The CDR3 covers 16 residues. CDR3 in amino acids: CASSRGLAAGDNEQFF. CDR3 nucleotide sequence: TGTGCCAGCAGCCGCGGACTAGCTGCAGGGGACAATGAGCAGTTCTTC.

A few counts support this clonotype. The genes are TRBV5-1 and TRBJ2-3; TRBD2 might be the D (5 bases). Per the germline V gene, CDR1 is SGHRS and CDR2 is YFSETQ. Trimming stripped 3 bases from V and 2 bases from J, with 10 bases between. The CDR3 covers 14 residues. The CDR3 DNA is TGCGCCAGCAGCTCGGGGAGTATCACAGATACGCAGTATTTT. Translated, it gives CASSSGSITDTQYF.

This clonotype was observed many times. The chain recombines TRBV4-2 with TRBJ2-7; 7 bases agree with TRBD2. The V gene's germline CDR1 is LGHNA and CDR2 YNFKEQ. This CDR3 has 14 residues. The V gene end was trimmed by 3 bases and the J gene end by 7 bases; junction bases not matched to a gene: 9. The CDR3 reads CASSQGVLSGEQYF. The CDR3 coding sequence is TGTGCCAGCAGCCAGGGGGTCCTTAGCGGGGAGCAGTACTTC.

The chain employs TRBV2 and TRBJ2-2; 14 bases match TRBD2. J gave up 9 bases and V 6 bases, and 3 bases lay outside the gene matches. This CDR3 contains 14 residues. In germline, CDR1 is SNHLY, CDR2 FYNNEI. The CDR3 nucleotides are TGTGCCAGCAGGGGACTAGCGGGGGTTCGGGAGCTGTTTTTT. Its translation is CASRGLAGVRELFF. The variable domain in full, with the rest retrieved from reference TRBV2 and TRBJ2-2, is EPEVTQTPSHQVTQMGQEVILRCVPISNHLYFYWYRQILGQKVEFLVSFYNNEISEKSEIFDDQFSVERPDGSNFTLKIRSTKLEDSAMYFCASRGLAGVRELFFGEGSRLTVL.

This clonotype is deemed medium-sized. The chain links TRBV5-1 to TRBJ2-3; D might be TRBD2 (6 bases). The germline V gene encodes CDR1 SGHRS and CDR2 YFSETQ. CDR3 size: 14 residues. Between the trimmed V and J ends, which lost 3 bases and 8 bases, there was a span of 16 bases. The CDR3 nucleotides are TGCGCCAGCAGCTCGGGACGGGGACTTGGTACGCAGTATTTT. This codes for CASSSGRGLGTQYF.

This clonotype was observed at least ten times. The J gene is TRBJ1-5, the V gene TRBV5-1; D ambiguous. The V and J ends lost 1 base and 7 bases respectively, with 6 bases between them. From germline, CDR1 is SGHRS and CDR2 YFSETQ. The CDR3 has 12 amino acids. The DNA of the CDR3 is TGCGCCAGCAGCTTGACTGGACAGCCCCAGCATTTT. It encodes CASSLTGQPQHF. The full variable domain, completed using reference TRBV5-1 and TRBJ1-5, is KAGVTQTPRYLIKTRGQQVTLSCSPISGHRSVSWYQQTPGQGLQFLFEYFSETQRNKGNFPGRFSGRQFSNSRSEMNVSTLELGDSALYLCASSLTGQPQHFGDGTRLSIL.

CDR3 DNA: TGTGCCAGCAGCCACTGGACCCAGACGAATGAAAAACTGTTTTTT. Translation gives CASSHWTQTNEKLFF. The chain joins TRBV3-1 to TRBJ1-4, with unresolved D. V shed 3 bases and J shed 5 bases, with 13 bases lying between them. Per the germline V gene, CDR1 is LGHDT and CDR2 is YNNKEL (reference sequence). CDR3 size: 15 residues.

This chain joins TRBV5-1 and TRBJ2-6; D gene uncertain. CDR3 length: 16 residues. The germline V gene has CDR1 SGHRS and CDR2 YFSETQ. Trimming left V 0 bases short and J 0 bases short, with 7 bases between. In DNA form, the CDR3 reads TGCGCCAGCAGCTTGGGTCAAAACTCTGGGGCCAACGTCCTGACTTTC. Its translation is CASSLGQNSGANVLTF.

The chain links TRBV11-2 to TRBJ2-2; 9 bases are shared with TRBD1. CDR3 length: 16 residues. Germline-derived CDR1 and CDR2 are SGHAT and FQNNGV. The V and J ends lost 3 bases and 5 bases, in that order; junction bases with no gene match: 7. The CDR3 sequence is CASSLPQGAWTGELFF. DNA for the CDR3: TGTGCCAGCAGCTTGCCACAGGGGGCTTGGACCGGGGAGCTGTTTTTT.

Only a few counts were recorded for this clonotype. This chain joins TRBV6-5 and TRBJ2-3; the match to TRBD2 covers 14 bases. The germline gives CDR1 MNHEY, CDR2 SVGAGI. The V segment lost 4 bases and the J segment 1 base; nucleotides outside the gene matches: 7. This CDR3 region has 18 residues. CDR3 DNA: TGTGCCAGCAGTTCCTACGGGACTAGCGGGGGCCGCACAGATACGCAGTATTTT. Amino acid sequence: CASSSYGTSGGRTDTQYF.